One T cell receptor (beta chain) is described in this entry. Its target is not known. The source of the sample is a study of cytomegalovirus exposure and HLA in healthy donors. Study summary: Among a few hundred genotyped donors, roughly 80% fell in the Caucasian-associated ancestry cluster. Regarding the study as a whole: Follow-up analysis found HLA locus-dependent TCR association rates, highest for DRB1 and lowest for HLA-C. The records held CMV serostatus as the only immune exposure information. TRBV6-2, TRBV6-3 and some other V segments were unresolvable in 87-base-pair reads.

Germline V gene sequence: CDR1 SGHVS, CDR2 FQNEAQ. This CDR3 region has 18 residues. The V end lost 0 bases, the J end lost 4 bases, and 19 bases lay between the germline ends. Primers included in the PCR were 60 Vbeta and 13 Jbeta primers. Data came from immunoSEQ multiplex PCR; TCRdb stores just in-frame clones and leaves some out. The data contain approximately 170,000 clones, roughly 80% of them singletons. This sequence joins TRBV7-8 and TRBJ2-1; D is possibly TRBD2 (5 bases). This receptor was identified in a man in his fifties in good health and CMV-seropositive. Input material: PBMCs. The CDR3 nucleotides are TGTGCCAGCAGCTTAGCCAAACTAGTCGGGTCGGGTTACAATGAGCAGTTCTTC. It is translated as CASSLAKLVGSGYNEQFF.